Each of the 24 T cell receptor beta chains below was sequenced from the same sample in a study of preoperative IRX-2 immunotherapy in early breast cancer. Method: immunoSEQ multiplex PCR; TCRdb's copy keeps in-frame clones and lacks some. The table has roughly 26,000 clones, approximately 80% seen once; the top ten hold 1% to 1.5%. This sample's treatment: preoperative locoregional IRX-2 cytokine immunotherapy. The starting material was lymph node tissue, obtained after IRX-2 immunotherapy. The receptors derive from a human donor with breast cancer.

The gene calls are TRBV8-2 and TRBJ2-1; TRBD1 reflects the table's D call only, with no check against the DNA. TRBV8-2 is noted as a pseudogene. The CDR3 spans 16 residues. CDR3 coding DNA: TGTGCCAGCAGTTTCCGGACAGGGGGGGAGTACAATGAGCAGTTCTTC. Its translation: CASSFRTGGEYNEQFF.

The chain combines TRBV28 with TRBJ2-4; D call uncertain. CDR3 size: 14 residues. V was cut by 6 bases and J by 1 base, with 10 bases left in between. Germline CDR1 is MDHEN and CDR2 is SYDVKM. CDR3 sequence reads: CASSPTWAKNIQYF. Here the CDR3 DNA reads TGTGCCAGCAGCCCGACTTGGGCCAAAAACATTCAGTACTTC.

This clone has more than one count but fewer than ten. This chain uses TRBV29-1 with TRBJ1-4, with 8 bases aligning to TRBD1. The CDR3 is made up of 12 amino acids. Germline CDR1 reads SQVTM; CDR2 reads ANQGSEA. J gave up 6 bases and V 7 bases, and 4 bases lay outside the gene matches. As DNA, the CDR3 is TGCAGCGCTACGACAGGGGATGAAAAACTGTTTTTT. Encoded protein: CSATTGDEKLFF.

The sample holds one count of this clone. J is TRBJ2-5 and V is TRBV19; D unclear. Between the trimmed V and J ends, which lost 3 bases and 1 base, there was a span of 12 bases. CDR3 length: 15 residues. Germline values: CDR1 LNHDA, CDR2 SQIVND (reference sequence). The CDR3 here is CASSIGKVIQETQYF. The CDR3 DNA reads TGTGCCAGTAGTATTGGAAAGGTGATCCAAGAGACCCAGTACTTC.

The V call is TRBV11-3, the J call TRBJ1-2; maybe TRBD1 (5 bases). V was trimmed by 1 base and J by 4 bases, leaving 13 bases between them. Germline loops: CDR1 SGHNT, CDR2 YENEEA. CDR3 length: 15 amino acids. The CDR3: CASSLVGGFSYGYTF. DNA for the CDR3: TGTGCCAGCAGCTTAGTCGGGGGATTTAGCTATGGCTACACCTTC.

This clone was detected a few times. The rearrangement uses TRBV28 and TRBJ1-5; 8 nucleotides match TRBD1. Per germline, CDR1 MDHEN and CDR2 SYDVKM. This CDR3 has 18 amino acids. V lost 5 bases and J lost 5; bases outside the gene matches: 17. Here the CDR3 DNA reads TGTGCCAGCAGTAGGACAGGGTCGGCTCTGCTGATATATCAGCCCCAGCATTTT. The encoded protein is CASSRTGSALLIYQPQHF.

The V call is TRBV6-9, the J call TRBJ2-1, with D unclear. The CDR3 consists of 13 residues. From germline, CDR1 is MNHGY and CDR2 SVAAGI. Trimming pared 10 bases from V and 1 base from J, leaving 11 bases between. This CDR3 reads CAIRVGSYNEQFF. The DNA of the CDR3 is TGTGCCATTCGAGTGGGTTCCTACAATGAGCAGTTCTTC.

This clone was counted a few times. In DNA, the CDR3 is TGTGCCAGCTCGGCCACTTCAGGGTTAGCGGATAGCAATCAGCCCCAGCATTTT. Amino acid sequence: CASSATSGLADSNQPQHF. The chain joins TRBV18 to TRBJ1-5; perhaps TRBD1 as D (5 bases). Trimming pared 6 bases from V and 0 bases from J, leaving 21 bases between. The CDR3 length is 18 residues. CDR1 and CDR2 from the germline V gene are KGHSH and LQKENI.

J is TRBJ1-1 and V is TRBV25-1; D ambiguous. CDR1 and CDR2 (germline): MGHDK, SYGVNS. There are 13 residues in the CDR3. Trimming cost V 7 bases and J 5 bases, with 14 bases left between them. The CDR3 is CASIGVGSTEAFF. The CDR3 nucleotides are TGTGCCAGCATTGGCGTAGGGAGTACTGAAGCTTTCTTT.

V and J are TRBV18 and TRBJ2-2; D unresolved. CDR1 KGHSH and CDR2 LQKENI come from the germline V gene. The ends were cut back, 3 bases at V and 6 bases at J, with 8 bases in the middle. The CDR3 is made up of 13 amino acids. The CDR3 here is CASSPRPSGELFF. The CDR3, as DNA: TGTGCCAGCTCACCCCGTCCATCCGGGGAGCTGTTTTTT.

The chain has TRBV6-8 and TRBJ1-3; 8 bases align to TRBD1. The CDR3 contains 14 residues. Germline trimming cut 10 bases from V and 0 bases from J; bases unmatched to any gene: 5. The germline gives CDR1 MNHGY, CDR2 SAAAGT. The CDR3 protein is CATSGQGSGNTIYF. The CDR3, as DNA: TGTGCCACATCCGGACAGGGCTCTGGAAACACCATATATTTT.

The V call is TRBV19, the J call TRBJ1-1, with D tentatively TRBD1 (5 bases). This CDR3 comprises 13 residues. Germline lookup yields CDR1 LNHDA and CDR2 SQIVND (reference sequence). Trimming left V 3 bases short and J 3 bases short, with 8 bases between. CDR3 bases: TGTGCCAGTAGTATTAGAGGGGACACTGAAGCTTTCTTT. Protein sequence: CASSIRGDTEAFF.

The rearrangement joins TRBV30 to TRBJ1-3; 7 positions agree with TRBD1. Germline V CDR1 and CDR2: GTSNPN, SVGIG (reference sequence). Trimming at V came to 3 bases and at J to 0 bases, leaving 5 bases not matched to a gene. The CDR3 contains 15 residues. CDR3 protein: CAWSLGQSSGNTIYF. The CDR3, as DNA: TGTGCCTGGAGCCTGGGACAGAGCTCTGGAAACACCATATATTTT.

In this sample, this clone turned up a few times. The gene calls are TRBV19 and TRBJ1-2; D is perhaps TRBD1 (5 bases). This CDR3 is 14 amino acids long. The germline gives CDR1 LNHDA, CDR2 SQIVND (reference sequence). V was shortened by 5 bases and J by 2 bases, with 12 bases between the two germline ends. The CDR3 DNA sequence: TGTGCCAGTAGTCCCCCCTCAGGGAACTATGGCTACACCTTC. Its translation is CASSPPSGNYGYTF.

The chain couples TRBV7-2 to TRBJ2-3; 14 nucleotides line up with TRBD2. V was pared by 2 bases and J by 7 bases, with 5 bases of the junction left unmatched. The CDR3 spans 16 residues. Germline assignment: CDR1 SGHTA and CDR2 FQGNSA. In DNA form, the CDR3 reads TGTGCCAGCAGCTTACTGGGACTAGCGGGGGTAAATACGCAGTATTTT. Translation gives CASSLLGLAGVNTQYF.

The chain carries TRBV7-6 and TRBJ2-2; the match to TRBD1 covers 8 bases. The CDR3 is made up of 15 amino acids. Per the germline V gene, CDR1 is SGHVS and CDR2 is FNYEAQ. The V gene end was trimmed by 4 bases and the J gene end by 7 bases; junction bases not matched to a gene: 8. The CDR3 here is CASSSQGAVIGELFF. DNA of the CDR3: TGTGCCAGCAGCTCCCAGGGGGCGGTGATCGGGGAGCTGTTTTTT.

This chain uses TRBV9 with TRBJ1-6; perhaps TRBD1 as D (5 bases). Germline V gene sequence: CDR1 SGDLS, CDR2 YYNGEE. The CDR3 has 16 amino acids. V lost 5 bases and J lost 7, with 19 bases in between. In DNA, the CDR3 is TGTGCCAGCAGTGAAAGAGGAGACAGAGGAAATTCACCCCTCCACTTT. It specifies CASSERGDRGNSPLHF.

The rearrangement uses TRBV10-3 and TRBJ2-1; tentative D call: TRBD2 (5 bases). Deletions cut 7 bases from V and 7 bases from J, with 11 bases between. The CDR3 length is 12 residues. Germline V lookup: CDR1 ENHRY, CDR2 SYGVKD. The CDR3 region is CAINAERNEQFF. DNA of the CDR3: TGTGCCATCAACGCCGAGCGGAATGAGCAGTTCTTC.

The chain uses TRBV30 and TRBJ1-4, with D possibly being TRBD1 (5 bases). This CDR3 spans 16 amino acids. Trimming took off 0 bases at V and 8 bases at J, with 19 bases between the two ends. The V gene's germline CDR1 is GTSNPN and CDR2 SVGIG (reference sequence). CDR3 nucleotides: TGTGCCTGGAGTGTTGGAGTCGCAGGGCGGGGGGAAAAACTGTTTTTT. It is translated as CAWSVGVAGRGEKLFF.

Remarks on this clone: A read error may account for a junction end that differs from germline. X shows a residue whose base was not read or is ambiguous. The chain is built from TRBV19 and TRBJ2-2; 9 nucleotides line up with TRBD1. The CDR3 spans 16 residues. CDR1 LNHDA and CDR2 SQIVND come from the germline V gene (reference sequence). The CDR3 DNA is TGTGCCAGTATAGATCCCGGGACAGGGTACACCGGGGARCTGTTTTTT. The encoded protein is CASIDPGTGYTGXLFF. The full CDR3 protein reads CASIDPGTGYTGELFF.

The CDR3 is CASSPELLSGNTIYF. The CDR3 region has the DNA TGTGCCAGCTCACCTGAGCTCCTGTCCGGAAACACCATATATTTT. The chain links TRBV18 to TRBJ1-3, with D unclear. Germline lookup yields CDR1 KGHSH and CDR2 LQKENI. V was shortened by 3 bases and J by 4 bases, with 13 bases between the two germline ends. This CDR3 is built from 15 residues.

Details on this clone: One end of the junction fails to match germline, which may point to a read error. The CDR3 sequence: CAISRDLPGLQETQYF. CDR3 sequence (DNA): TGTGCCATCAGCAGAGATCTGCCAGGTCTTCAAGAGACCCAGTACTTC. The chain couples TRBV15 to TRBJ2-5; D gene ambiguous. There are 16 residues in the CDR3. Germline CDR1 and CDR2: LNHNV and YYDKDF (reference sequence).

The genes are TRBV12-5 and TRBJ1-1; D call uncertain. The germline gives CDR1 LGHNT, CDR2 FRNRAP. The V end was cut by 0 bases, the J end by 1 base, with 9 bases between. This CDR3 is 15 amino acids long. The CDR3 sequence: CASGLVGQRNTEAFF. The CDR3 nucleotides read TGTGCTAGTGGTTTGGTCGGGCAGCGGAACACTGAAGCTTTCTTT.

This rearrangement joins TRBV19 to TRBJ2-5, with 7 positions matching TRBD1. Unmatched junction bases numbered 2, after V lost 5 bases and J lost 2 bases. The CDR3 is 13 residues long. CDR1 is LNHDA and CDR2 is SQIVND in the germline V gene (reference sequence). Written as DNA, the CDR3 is TGTGCCAGTAGTCGGACAGGACAAGAGACCCAGTACTTC. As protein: CASSRTGQETQYF. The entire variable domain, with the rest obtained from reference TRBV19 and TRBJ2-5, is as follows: DGGITQSPKYLFRKEGQNVTLSCEQNLNHDAMYWYRQDPGQGLRLIYYSQIVNDFQKGDIAEGYSVSREKKESFPLTVTSAQKNPTAFYLCASSRTGQETQYFGPGTRLLVL.